This T cell receptor (beta chain) was obtained from a study of regulatory T cells in long-lasting Graves disease. Regarding the study as a whole: There was favoring of TRBV28, TRBJ1-2 and TRBJ2-5 in persistent disease.

This clonotype was observed at least ten times. Antigen: not known. Germline V gene sequence: CDR1 MDHEN, CDR2 SYDVKM. V lost 6 bases and J lost 4, with 9 bases in between. This CDR3 has 12 amino acids. Construction of TCR beta libraries relied on iRepertoire HTBI primers and on Arm-PCR targeting CDR3 regions. TCRdb redid the calling of the multiplex PCR reads with MiXCR, one entry per CDR3 protein. The top ten hold 6.5% to 8% of the sample, which has roughly 470,000 distinct CDR3 sequences, roughly 20% seen once. Sample time point: persistent/refractory GD, antithyroid drugs over 5 years with positive TRAb. PBMC RNA was the source of the TCR library.

The TCR sequence derives from a female donor with Graves disease. V and J are TRBV28 and TRBJ1-1; D uncertain. The material sequenced was peripheral blood mononuclear cells (PBMCs), taken when the disease was refractory, from a patient treated with antithyroid drugs. This CDR3 reads CASSFRGTEAFF. Here the CDR3 DNA reads TGTGCCAGCAGCTTTCGGGGCACTGAAGCTTTCTTT.